The entry below describes one TCR beta chain. Its antigen is unidentified. TCRdb's copy holds only in-frame clones and misses some; the assay was immunoSEQ multiplex PCR. In the table there are more than 20,000 clones, over 75% of which are singletons. The data originate from a study of graft-versus-host responses after intestinal transplantation. Study overall: Recipients underwent multivisceral, liver-intestinal, or isolated intestinal transplants. Study outcomes and limitations: Maximum circulating GvH clone levels tracked with early post-transplant HvG decreases. The recipient marrow held GvH clones, and some of them showed up first in ileum or blood.

Between the trimmed V and J ends, which lost 6 bases and 2 bases, there was a span of 11 bases. Germline V gene sequence: CDR1 MNHEY, CDR2 SMNVEV (reference sequence). CDR3 length: 13 residues. The TCR originated in a human patient who received an intestinal transplant, so some T cells may come from the graft donor. This chain uses TRBV27 with TRBJ2-7, with D unresolved. The source material was PBMCs, sampled 463 days after intestinal transplant. The CDR3 region is CASRSVSPYEQYF. CDR3 DNA sequence: TGTGCCAGCAGGTCAGTCTCTCCCTACGAGCAGTACTTC.